The rows below give T cell receptor beta chains drawn from one sample of a study of blood T cell repertoires in COVID-19. Some clones are missing from TCRdb's copy, which holds only in-frame ones; the method was immunoSEQ multiplex PCR. The sample holds about 170,000 clones, approximately 83% seen once. Source material: peripheral blood. These receptors all come from a man between 65 and 79 years old with active or convalescent COVID-19. Each CDR3 is given with its conserved first and last residue. The D gene is left open where the match is weak. Size values are once, few and many counts, or a class for expanded clones, and some rows have none.

cdr3_nt cdr3_aa d_call j_call v_call clone_size cdr3_length
TGTGCCAGCAGCGTAGCGGGAAGCAATCAGCCCCAGCATTTT CASSVAGSNQPQHF - TRBJ1-5 TRBV9 - 14
TGCGCCAGCAGCCAATCCCCGACAGGGGTCTATGGCTACACCTTC CASSQSPTGVYGYTF TRBD1 TRBJ1-2 TRBV4-3 - 15
TGTGCCAGTAGTACATTCGGACAACCCGGAAATTCACCCCTCCACTTT CASSTFGQPGNSPLHF - TRBJ1-6 TRBV19 - 16
TGTGCCAGCAGTCCCCGGGAGACCCAGTACTTC CASSPRETQYF - TRBJ2-5 TRBV6-5 - 11
TGTGCCAGCAGCAAAACCGGGACTAGCGGCGATTCCTCCTACAATGAGCAGTTCTTC CASSKTGTSGDSSYNEQFF TRBD2 TRBJ2-1 TRBV7-2 - 19
TGTGCCAGCAGCCGGGACAGGGCCAACTATGGCTACACCTTC CASSRDRANYGYTF TRBD1 TRBJ1-2 TRBV28 few 14
TGCGCCAGCAGCTCCGGGACTAGCGGGGCCCGGCCGGTGGAGCAGTTCTTC CASSSGTSGARPVEQFF TRBD2 TRBJ2-1 TRBV5-1 - 17
TGTGCCAGTAGTATAGGTGCGGGACGGAATTATGGCTACACCTTC CASSIGAGRNYGYTF - TRBJ1-2 TRBV19 - 15
TGTGCCAGCAGTGAAAGGAGGGGGCCAGAGACCCAGTACTTC CASSERRGPETQYF - TRBJ2-5 TRBV2 few 14
TGTGCCTGGAGTGTACTCGGGGGGGCGATGAACACTGAAGCTTTCTTT CAWSVLGGAMNTEAFF - TRBJ1-1 TRBV30 - 16
TGCGCCAGCAGCGGGGGACAGACCTTTCGCGAGCAGTACTTC CASSGGQTFREQYF TRBD1 TRBJ2-7 TRBV5-1 - 14
TGCGCCAGCAGCTTTGATGGGACTAGCGGCCCTTGGGAGCAGTACTTC CASSFDGTSGPWEQYF TRBD2 TRBJ2-7 TRBV5-1 - 16
TGTGCCAGCAGCTTATGGACTCTGGGGACAGATACGCAGTATTTT CASSLWTLGTDTQYF - TRBJ2-3 TRBV5-5 - 15
TGCGCCAGCAGTGAGTCTAGTCGGGGTTTTCAGTTCTTC CASSESSRGFQFF - TRBJ2-1 TRBV10-1 - 13
TGTGCCAGCAGCATGTCCGCATCGGACCAAGAGACCCAGTACTTC CASSMSASDQETQYF - TRBJ2-5 TRBV28 - 15
TGTGCCACCAGCAGAGATAGGCGCGTAGCGGGAGGGTACACCGGGGAGCTGTTTTTT CATSRDRRVAGGYTGELFF TRBD2 TRBJ2-2 TRBV15 - 19
TGTGCCAGCAGTTGGGCCCCTCCTAGCGGGAGGGCCGGAGAGCAGTACTTC CASSWAPPSGRAGEQYF TRBD2 TRBJ2-7 TRBV6-2/TRBV6-3 - 17
TGTGCCAGCAGCGAGTCCAGTTACAATGAGCAGTTCTTC CASSESSYNEQFF - TRBJ2-1 TRBV9 - 13
TGTGCCAGCTCACCTCCGGGACAGAGCCCGCATAGGGCCCAGCATTTT CASSPPGQSPHRAQHF TRBD1 TRBJ1-5 TRBV18 - 16
TGTGCCAGCAGCGCTACCCTCGGGACCGGGGGGGGGAATGAGCAGTTCTTC CASSATLGTGGGNEQFF TRBD2 TRBJ2-1 TRBV9 - 17
TGTGCCACCGCGGGGGGGAGAAACGGGGGCGCACGGGGCTACACCTTC CATAGGRNGGARGYTF - TRBJ1-2 TRBV15 - 16
TGTGCCAGCAGTCGCGGGGGGAGCTCCTACAATGAGCAGTTCTTC CASSRGGSSYNEQFF TRBD2 TRBJ2-1 TRBV6-6 - 15
TGTGCCAGCAGCGTAGCTAGCGGAGCCACCTACGAGCAGTACTTC CASSVASGATYEQYF TRBD2 TRBJ2-7 TRBV9 - 15
TGTGCCAGTAGTTCCCTCGGACTGAGCACAGATACGCAGTATTTT CASSSLGLSTDTQYF - TRBJ2-3 TRBV19 - 15
TGCAGCGTTGACCCCACTAGCGATACGACCGGGAGCACAGATACGCAGTATTTT CSVDPTSDTTGSTDTQYF TRBD2 TRBJ2-3 TRBV29-1 - 18
TGTGCCAGCAGCGTAGCTACCCAGGGGGCAGGGAGCACTGAAGCTTTCTTT CASSVATQGAGSTEAFF TRBD1 TRBJ1-1 TRBV9 - 17
TGTGCCAGCAGCTTCGACAGGGCCCTTGACTATGGCTACACCTTC CASSFDRALDYGYTF TRBD1 TRBJ1-2 TRBV7-2 - 15
TGTGCCAGCAGCTTAACCAGCTATAATTCACCCCTCCACTTT CASSLTSYNSPLHF - TRBJ1-6 TRBV7-9 - 14
TGTGCCAGCAGACAGGGGCATGGCTACACCTTC CASRQGHGYTF TRBD1 TRBJ1-2 TRBV6-5 few 11
TGTGCCAGCAGTCGGACATGGAATAGCAATCAGCCCCAGCATTTT CASSRTWNSNQPQHF - TRBJ1-5 TRBV27 - 15
TGTGCCAGCAGCCAAGGACAGGGCCAAGAGACCCAGTACTTC CASSQGQGQETQYF TRBD1 TRBJ2-5 TRBV5-4 - 14
TGTGCCAGCAGCAAGGGACAGGGTGTTCCTTCACCCCTCCACTTT CASSKGQGVPSPLHF TRBD1 TRBJ1-6 TRBV7-2 - 15
TGTGCCAGCAGCCCTAGGACAGGGGCTGGCAATCAGCCCCAGCATTTT CASSPRTGAGNQPQHF TRBD1 TRBJ1-5 TRBV2 - 16
TGTGCCAGCAGTGGGACTAGGCGGGGGACCGGGGAGCTGTTTTTT CASSGTRRGTGELFF TRBD2 TRBJ2-2 TRBV2 many 15
TGTGCCAGCAGCCCCTGGACAGGACGAACTGAAGCTTTCTTT CASSPWTGRTEAFF TRBD1 TRBJ1-1 TRBV5-8 - 14
TGTGCCAGCAGCCCCCGGGGGGGACTAGCGGCAGATACGCAGTATTTT CASSPRGGLAADTQYF TRBD2 TRBJ2-3 TRBV7-6 - 16
TGCGCCAGCAAGGTCGCTAGCGGGAGTAGTAATGAGCAGTTCTTC CASKVASGSSNEQFF TRBD2 TRBJ2-1 TRBV5-1 - 15
TGTGCCAGCAGGAGACAGGGTAACACCGGGGAGCTGTTTTTT CASRRQGNTGELFF TRBD1 TRBJ2-2 TRBV9 - 14
TGTGCCAGCAGACAACGGGGGGGCGGGAGGAGACAAGAGACCCAGTACTTC CASRQRGGGRRQETQYF TRBD2 TRBJ2-5 TRBV2 - 17
TGTGCCAGCAGCTTTTGGGGACAGGGGTTCAACGAGCAGTACTTC CASSFWGQGFNEQYF TRBD1 TRBJ2-7 TRBV7-8 - 15
TGTGCCAGCAGCCGCGCCAGGTCTTCCATGAACACTGAAGCTTTCTTT CASSRARSSMNTEAFF - TRBJ1-1 TRBV7-2 once 16
TGTGCCAGCAGCTCGGGGGAGAACACTGAAGCTTTCTTT CASSSGENTEAFF - TRBJ1-1 TRBV7-9 once 13
TGTGCCAGCAGCGATAGCGGGGGAGCGGAGACCCAGTACTTC CASSDSGGAETQYF TRBD2 TRBJ2-5 TRBV9 - 14
TGCGCCAGCAGCCAGTGGGGGACAGGGTGGGAGGCCTATGGCTACACCTTC CASSQWGTGWEAYGYTF TRBD1 TRBJ1-2 TRBV4-1 - 17
TGTGCCAGCAGCCCTCAGACAGGGGCCATACAGCCCCAGCATTTT CASSPQTGAIQPQHF TRBD1 TRBJ1-5 TRBV7-9 few 15
TGTGCCACTGCGGACACCTTAAACACCATATATTTT CATADTLNTIYF - TRBJ1-3 TRBV28 - 12
TGTGCCAGCACCTTAGGGGCTAGCGCCGAGAGTACGCAGTATTTT CASTLGASAESTQYF - TRBJ2-3 TRBV9 - 15
TGTGCCACCGCACTAGCGGGATCCCAAGAGACCCAGTACTTC CATALAGSQETQYF TRBD2 TRBJ2-5 TRBV5-8 - 14
TGTGCCAGCAGCTTAGCCGGGGGAGGAAAAGAGACCCAGTACTTC CASSLAGGGKETQYF - TRBJ2-5 TRBV7-2 once 15
TGTGCCAGCAGCTTAGCCGGGACTAGCGGGAGAGATGAGCAGTTCTTC CASSLAGTSGRDEQFF TRBD2 TRBJ2-1 TRBV7-2 - 16
TGTGCCACCAGCAGACTTCGGACAGGGTTAGGGCCCCAGCATTTT CATSRLRTGLGPQHF TRBD1 TRBJ1-5 TRBV15 once 15
TGCGCCAGCAGTCGAACGGCAGGTACCCCCTACGAGCAGTACTTC CASSRTAGTPYEQYF - TRBJ2-7 TRBV5-1 once 15
TGTGCCACCAGCAGAGACCGGGGGGGTGCCACCGGGGAGCTGTTTTTT CATSRDRGGATGELFF TRBD2 TRBJ2-2 TRBV15 - 16
TGTGCCAGAAGCTTAGTTGGGCCCTGCGAAACCTATGGCTACACCTTC CARSLVGPCETYGYTF - TRBJ1-2 TRBV7-5 - 16